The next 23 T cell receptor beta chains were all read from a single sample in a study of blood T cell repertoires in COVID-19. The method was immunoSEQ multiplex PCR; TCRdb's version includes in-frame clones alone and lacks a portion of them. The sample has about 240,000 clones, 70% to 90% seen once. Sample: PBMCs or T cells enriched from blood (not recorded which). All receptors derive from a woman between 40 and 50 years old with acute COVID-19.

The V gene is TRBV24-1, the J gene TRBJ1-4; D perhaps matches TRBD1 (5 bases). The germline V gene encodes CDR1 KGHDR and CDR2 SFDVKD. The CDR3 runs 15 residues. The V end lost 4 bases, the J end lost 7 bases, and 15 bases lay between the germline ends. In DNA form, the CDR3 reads TGTGCCACCAGTGAGGGGACCGGGGGACTTGAAAAACTGTTTTTT. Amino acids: CATSEGTGGLEKLFF.

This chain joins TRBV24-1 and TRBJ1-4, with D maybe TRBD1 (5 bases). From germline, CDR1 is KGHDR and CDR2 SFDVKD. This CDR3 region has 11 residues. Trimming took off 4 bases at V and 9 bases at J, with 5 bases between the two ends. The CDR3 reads CATSEGQKLFF. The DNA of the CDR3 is TGTGCCACCAGTGAGGGGCAAAAACTGTTTTTT.

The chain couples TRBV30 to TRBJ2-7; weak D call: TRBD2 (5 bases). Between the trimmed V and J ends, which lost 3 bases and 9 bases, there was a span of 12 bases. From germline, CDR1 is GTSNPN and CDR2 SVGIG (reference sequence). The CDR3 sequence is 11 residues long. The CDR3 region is CAWRGGFMQYF. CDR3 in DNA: TGTGCCTGGAGGGGCGGGTTTATGCAGTACTTC.

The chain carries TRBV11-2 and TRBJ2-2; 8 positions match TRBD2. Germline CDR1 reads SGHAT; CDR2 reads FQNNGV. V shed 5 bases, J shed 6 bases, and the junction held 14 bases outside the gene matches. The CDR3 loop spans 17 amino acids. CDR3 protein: CASSAQPGTSASGELFF. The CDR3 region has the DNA TGTGCCAGCAGCGCTCAACCCGGGACTAGTGCCTCCGGGGAGCTGTTTTTT.

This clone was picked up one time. The CDR3 protein is CASSLVAGDEQFF. CDR3 nucleotides: TGTGCCAGCAGCTTAGTTGCAGGGGATGAGCAGTTCTTC. The gene calls are TRBV7-9 and TRBJ2-1, with D tentatively TRBD1 (6 bases). Trimming stripped 1 base from V and 8 bases from J, with 9 bases between. Germline V gives CDR1 SEHNR, CDR2 FQNEAQ (reference sequence). The CDR3 has 13 residues.

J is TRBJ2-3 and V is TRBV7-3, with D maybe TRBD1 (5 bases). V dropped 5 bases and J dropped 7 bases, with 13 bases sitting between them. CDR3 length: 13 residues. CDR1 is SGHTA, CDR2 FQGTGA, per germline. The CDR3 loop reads CASSPLRGHTQYF. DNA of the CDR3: TGTGCCAGCAGCCCCCTTAGGGGCCATACGCAGTATTTT.

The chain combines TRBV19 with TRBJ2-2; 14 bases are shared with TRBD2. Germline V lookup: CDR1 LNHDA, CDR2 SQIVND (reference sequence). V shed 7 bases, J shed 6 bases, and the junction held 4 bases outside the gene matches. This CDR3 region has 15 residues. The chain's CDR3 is CASKPGLAGAGELFF. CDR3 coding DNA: TGTGCCAGTAAACCGGGACTAGCGGGAGCCGGGGAGCTGTTTTTT.

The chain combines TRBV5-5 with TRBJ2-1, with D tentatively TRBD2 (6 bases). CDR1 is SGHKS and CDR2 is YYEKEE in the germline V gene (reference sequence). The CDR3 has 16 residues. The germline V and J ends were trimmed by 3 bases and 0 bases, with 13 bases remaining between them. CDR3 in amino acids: CASSWRDPSSYNEQFF. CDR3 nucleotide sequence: TGTGCCAGCAGCTGGCGGGACCCGAGCTCCTACAATGAGCAGTTCTTC.

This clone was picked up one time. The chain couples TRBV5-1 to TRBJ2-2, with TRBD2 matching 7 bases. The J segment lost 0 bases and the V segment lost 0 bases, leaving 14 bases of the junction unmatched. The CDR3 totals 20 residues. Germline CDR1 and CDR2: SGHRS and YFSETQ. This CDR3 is CASSLANWGLIITNTGELFF. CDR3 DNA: TGCGCCAGCAGCTTGGCCAATTGGGGACTAATAATAACGAACACCGGGGAGCTGTTTTTT.

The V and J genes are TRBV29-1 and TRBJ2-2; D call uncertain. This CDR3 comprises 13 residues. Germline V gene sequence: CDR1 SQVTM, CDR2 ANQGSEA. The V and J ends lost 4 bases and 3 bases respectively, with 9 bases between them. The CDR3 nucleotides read TGCAGCGTTGTAGCACCCGACACCGGGGAGCTGTTTTTT. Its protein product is CSVVAPDTGELFF.

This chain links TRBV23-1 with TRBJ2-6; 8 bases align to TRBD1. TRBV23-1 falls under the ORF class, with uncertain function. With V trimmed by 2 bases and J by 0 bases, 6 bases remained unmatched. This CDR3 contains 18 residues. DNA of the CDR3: TGCGCCAGCAGTCAACGGGACAGGTACCACTCTGGGGCCAACGTCCTGACTTTC. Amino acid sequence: CASSQRDRYHSGANVLTF.

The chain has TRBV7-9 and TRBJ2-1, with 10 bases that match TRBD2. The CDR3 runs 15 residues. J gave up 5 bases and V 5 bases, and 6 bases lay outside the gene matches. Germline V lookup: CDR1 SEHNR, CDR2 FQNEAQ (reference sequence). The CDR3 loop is CASSQPSGSHNEQFF. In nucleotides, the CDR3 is TGTGCCAGCAGCCAACCTAGCGGGAGTCACAATGAGCAGTTCTTC.

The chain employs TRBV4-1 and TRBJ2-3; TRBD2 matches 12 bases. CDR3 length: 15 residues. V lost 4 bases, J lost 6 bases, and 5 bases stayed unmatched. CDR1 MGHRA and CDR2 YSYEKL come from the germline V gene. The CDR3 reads CASSLRTSGKDTQYF. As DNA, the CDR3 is TGCGCCAGCAGCCTACGGACTAGCGGGAAGGATACGCAGTATTTT.

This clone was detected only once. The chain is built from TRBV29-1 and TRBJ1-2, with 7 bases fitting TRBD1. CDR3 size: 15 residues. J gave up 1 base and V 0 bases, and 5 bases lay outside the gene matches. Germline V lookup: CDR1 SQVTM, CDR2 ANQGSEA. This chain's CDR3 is CSVEDNRGLNYGYTF. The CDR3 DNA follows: TGCAGCGTTGAAGATAACAGGGGACTTAACTATGGCTACACCTTC.

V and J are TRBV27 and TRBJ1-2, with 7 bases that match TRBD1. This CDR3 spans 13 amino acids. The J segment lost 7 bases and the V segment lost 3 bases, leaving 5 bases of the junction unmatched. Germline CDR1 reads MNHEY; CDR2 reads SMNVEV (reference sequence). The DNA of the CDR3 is TGTGCCAGCAGTTTGTTACAGGGGCTTGGCTACACCTTC. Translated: CASSLLQGLGYTF.

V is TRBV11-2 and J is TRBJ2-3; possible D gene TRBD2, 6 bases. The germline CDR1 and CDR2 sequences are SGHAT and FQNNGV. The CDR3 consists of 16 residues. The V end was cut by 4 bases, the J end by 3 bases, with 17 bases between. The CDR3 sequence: CASSSLRERRTDTQYF. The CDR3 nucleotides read TGTGCCAGCAGCTCCCTACGGGAGAGGAGGACAGATACGCAGTATTTT. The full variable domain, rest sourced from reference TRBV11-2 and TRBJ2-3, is EAGVAQSPRYKIIEKRQSVAFWCNPISGHATLYWYQQILGQGPKLLIQFQNNGVVDDSQLPKDRFSAERLKGVDSTLKIQPAKLEDSAVYLCASSSLRERRTDTQYFGPGTRLTVL.

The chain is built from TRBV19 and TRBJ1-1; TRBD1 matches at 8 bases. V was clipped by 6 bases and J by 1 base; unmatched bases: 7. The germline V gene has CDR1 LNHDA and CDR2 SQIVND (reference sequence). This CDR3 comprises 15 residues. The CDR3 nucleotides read TGTGCCAGTAGACACGGACAGGGCGGGAACACTGAAGCTTTCTTT. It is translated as CASRHGQGGNTEAFF.

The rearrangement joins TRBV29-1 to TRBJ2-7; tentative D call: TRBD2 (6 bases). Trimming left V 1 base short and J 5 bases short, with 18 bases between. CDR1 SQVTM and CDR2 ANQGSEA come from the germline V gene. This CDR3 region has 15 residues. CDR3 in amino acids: CSVEGPGSLSNEQYF. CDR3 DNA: TGCAGCGTTGAAGGTCCCGGGAGTCTGTCTAACGAGCAGTACTTC.

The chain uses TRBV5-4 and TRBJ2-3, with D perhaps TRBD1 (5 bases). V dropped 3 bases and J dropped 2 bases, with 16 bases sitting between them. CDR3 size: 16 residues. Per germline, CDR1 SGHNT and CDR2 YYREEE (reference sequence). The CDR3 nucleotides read TGTGCCAGCAGCTCCTCTGGACACCTAAACACAGATACGCAGTATTTT. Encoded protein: CASSSSGHLNTDTQYF.

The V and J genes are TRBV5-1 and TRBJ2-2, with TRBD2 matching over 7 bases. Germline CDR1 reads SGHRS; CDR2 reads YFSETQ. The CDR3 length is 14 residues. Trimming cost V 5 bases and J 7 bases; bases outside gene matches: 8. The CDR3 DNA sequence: TGCGCCAGCAGTGCGGGCCGGGGGGACGGGGAGCTGTTTTTT. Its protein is CASSAGRGDGELFF.

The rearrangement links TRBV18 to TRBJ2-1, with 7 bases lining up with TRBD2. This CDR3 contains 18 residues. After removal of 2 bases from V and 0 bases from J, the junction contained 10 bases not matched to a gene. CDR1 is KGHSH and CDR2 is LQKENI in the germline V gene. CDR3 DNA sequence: TGTGCCAGCTCACCAGCCCTAGCGGCTTTGAGCTCCTACAATGAGCAGTTCTTC. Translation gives CASSPALAALSSYNEQFF.

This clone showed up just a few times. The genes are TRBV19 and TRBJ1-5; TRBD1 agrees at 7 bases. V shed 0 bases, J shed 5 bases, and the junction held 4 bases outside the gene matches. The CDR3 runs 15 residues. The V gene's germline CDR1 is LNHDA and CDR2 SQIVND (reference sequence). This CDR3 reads CASSIDRDRDQPQHF. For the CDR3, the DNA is TGTGCCAGTAGTATAGATCGCGACAGGGATCAGCCCCAGCATTTT.

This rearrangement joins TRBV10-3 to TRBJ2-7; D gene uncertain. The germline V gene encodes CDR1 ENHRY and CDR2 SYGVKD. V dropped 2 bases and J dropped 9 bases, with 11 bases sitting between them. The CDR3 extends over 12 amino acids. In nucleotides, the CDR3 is TGTGCCATCAGTGAGAGCGCGGATACGCAGTACTTC. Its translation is CAISESADTQYF.